The next 12 T cell receptor beta chains were all read from a single sample in a study of OX40 agonist ivuxolimab in advanced cancers. Clones were sequenced by immunoSEQ multiplex PCR, and TCRdb holds only the in-frame ones, with some missing. The sample holds about 85,000 clones, over 75% seen once. This specimen consisted of CD4+ or CD8+ T cells sorted from blood, obtained in a trial of the OX40 agonist ivuxolimab. These receptors came from an adult with an advanced solid tumor such as melanoma, head and neck, liver or kidney cancer.

This chain's CDR3 is CASRTKQGAYGYTF. DNA for the CDR3: TGTGCCAGCAGAACGAAACAGGGGGCCTATGGCTACACCTTC. The chain is built from TRBV6-5 and TRBJ1-2, with 9 positions matching TRBD1. Germline CDR1 is MNHEY and CDR2 is SVGAGI. This CDR3 is 14 amino acids long. J gave up 4 bases and V 6 bases, and 6 bases lay outside the gene matches.

In this sample, this clone turned up a few times. This chain uses TRBV18 with TRBJ2-7, with 7 positions matching TRBD2. The CDR3 has 16 residues. Germline V gives CDR1 KGHSH, CDR2 LQKENI. With V trimmed by 1 base and J by 4 bases, 10 bases remained unmatched. The CDR3 DNA sequence: TGTGCCAGCTCACCACGGCCTCCGGGACTACGGTACGAGCAGTACTTC. Translating it yields CASSPRPPGLRYEQYF.

V gene TRBV2 combines with J gene TRBJ1-6, with 8 bases fitting TRBD1. The CDR3 totals 18 residues. V was clipped by 6 bases and J by 11 bases; unmatched bases: 21. The germline V gene has CDR1 SNHLY and CDR2 FYNNEI. The CDR3 region has the DNA TGTGCCAGCAGCCACACTTTTAGGGGGACAGGACGGGTGGCACCCCTCCACTTT. Amino acids: CASSHTFRGTGRVAPLHF.

The genes are TRBV6-1 and TRBJ2-5, with TRBD2 matching 8 bases. Per the germline V gene, CDR1 is MNHNS and CDR2 is SASEGT. J was trimmed by 5 bases and V by 6 bases; bases with no gene match: 11. The CDR3 has 15 amino acids. CDR3 nucleotide sequence: TGTGCCAGCAGCCCCAAGCGGGGGAGTTGGGAGACCCAGTACTTC. Translation gives CASSPKRGSWETQYF.

This sequence joins TRBV7-9 and TRBJ2-2, with D possibly called TRBD1 or TRBD2 (6 bases each). V gave up 5 bases and J gave up 11 bases, with 27 bases separating them. CDR1 and CDR2 (germline): SEHNR, FQNEAQ (reference sequence). This CDR3 spans 17 amino acids. The CDR3 loop is CASSPGGGRKARGELFF. CDR3 in DNA: TGTGCCAGCAGCCCCGGGGGAGGCCGGAAAGCCAGGGGAGAGCTGTTTTTT.

The V gene is TRBV18, the J gene TRBJ2-7; the D gene could be TRBD1 or TRBD2 (6 bases each). CDR1 and CDR2 from the germline V gene are KGHSH and LQKENI. The V gene lost 6 bases and the J gene lost 6 bases, with 18 bases spanning the gap. The CDR3 sequence is 14 residues long. The CDR3 region is CASSVKGGTSEQYV. The CDR3 coding sequence is TGTGCCAGCTCCGTTAAGGGGGGAACGTCCGAGCAGTACGTC.

The V call is TRBV5-1, the J call TRBJ1-1, with 7 positions matching TRBD1. Per the germline V gene, CDR1 is SGHRS and CDR2 is YFSETQ. The CDR3 has 15 residues. Trimming took 2 bases from V and 4 from J; bases not matched to a gene: 8. The CDR3, as DNA: TGCGCCAGCAGCTTAGCGACAGGGTATGGCACTGAAGCTTTCTTT. Translation: CASSLATGYGTEAFF.

The rearrangement links TRBV5-1 to TRBJ1-2; no clear D gene. Germline assignment: CDR1 SGHRS and CDR2 YFSETQ. Trimming stripped 2 bases from V and 3 bases from J, with 8 bases between. This CDR3 spans 13 amino acids. CDR3 loop: CASSFSRDYGYTF. In nucleotides, the CDR3 is TGCGCCAGCAGCTTTTCCAGAGACTATGGCTACACCTTC.

The chain is built from TRBV7-2 and TRBJ2-1; D perhaps matches TRBD1 (6 bases). The germline V and J ends were trimmed by 0 bases and 12 bases, with 15 bases remaining between them. The germline CDR1 and CDR2 sequences are SGHTA and FQGNSA. The CDR3 sequence is 14 residues long. The CDR3 here is CASSLAGRGEVQFF. The CDR3 DNA reads as TGTGCCAGCAGCTTAGCGGGCAGGGGTGAGGTGCAGTTCTTC. The variable domain in full, completed from reference TRBV7-2 and TRBJ2-1, reads GAGVSQSPSNKVTEKGKDVELRCDPISGHTALYWYRQSLGQGLEFLIYFQGNSAPDKSGLPSDRFSAERTGGSVSTLTIQRTQQEDSAVYLCASSLAGRGEVQFFGPGTRLTVL.

The V gene is TRBV5-6, the J gene TRBJ2-7, with D perhaps matching TRBD1 or TRBD2 (5 bases each). CDR1 is SGHDT, CDR2 YYEEEE, per germline. V was cut by 3 bases and J by 3 bases, with 13 bases left in between. The CDR3 has 14 residues. The CDR3 DNA reads TGTGCCAGCAGCTGGGACCGACTTCTCTACGAGCAGTACTTC. Its protein product is CASSWDRLLYEQYF.

J is TRBJ2-7 and V is TRBV7-2; 13 bases fit TRBD2. Unmatched junction bases numbered 1, after V lost 1 base and J lost 4 bases. The CDR3 runs to 15 residues. Germline values: CDR1 SGHTA, CDR2 FQGNSA. The CDR3 DNA sequence: TGTGCCAGCAGCTTAGGGGGACTAGCGGGATACGAGCAGTACTTC. Translating it yields CASSLGGLAGYEQYF.

J is TRBJ1-3 and V is TRBV5-6; 9 bases line up with TRBD1. The CDR3 is 15 amino acids. The germline V gene encodes CDR1 SGHDT and CDR2 YYEEEE. Unmatched junction bases numbered 5, after V lost 4 bases and J lost 3 bases. CDR3 sequence: CASSLGTGNGNTIYF. The CDR3 DNA follows: TGTGCCAGCAGCCTAGGGACAGGGAATGGAAACACCATATATTTT.